The sequence of this T cell receptor beta chain was determined in a study of vaccination and CD4 T cells after COVID-19. Comment on this clonotype: Its specificity is not known.

The Oncomine TCR Beta short-read assay sequenced DNA from cultured CD4+ T cells. Cultures of CD4+ T cells served as the source for extracting genomic DNA. One entry per CDR3 protein, called by TCRdb with MiXCR from the PCR reads. The table lists around 15,000 distinct CDR3 sequences, approximately 80% of them singletons. CDR3 length: 15 amino acids. The germline V and J ends were trimmed by 0 bases and 5 bases, with 13 bases remaining between them. The V gene's germline CDR1 is SGHTA and CDR2 FQGNSA. The treatment here: roughly 10-day PBMC culture with coronavirus spike peptide pools or control peptides (ViraFEST assay). Peptide pool stimulation in ViraFEST expanded antigen-specific T cells, whose TCRs were then sequenced.

J is TRBJ1-2 and V is TRBV7-2; possible D gene TRBD1, 6 bases. Sequenced material: CD4+ T cells from blood, cultured in vitro, taken after SARS-CoV-2 vaccination. The TCR was taken from a human donor who received a COVID-19 vaccine. Written as DNA, the CDR3 is TGTGCCAGCAGCTTAGCGTTGAACAGGGCTTATGGCTACACCTTC. Translated, it gives CASSLALNRAYGYTF. The full variable domain, in which reference TRBV7-2 and TRBJ1-2 provide the parts outside the CDR3, is GAGVSQSPSNKVTEKGKDVELRCDPISGHTALYWYRQSLGQGLEFLIYFQGNSAPDKSGLPSDRFSAERTGGSVSTLTIQRTQQEDSAVYLCASSLALNRAYGYTFGSGTRLTVV.